A selection of T cell receptor beta chains follows, all from one sample in a study of vaccination effects on CD4 cells after COVID-19. TCRdb's copy holds only in-frame clones and misses some; the assay was immunoSEQ multiplex PCR. The table shows under 30,000 clones, with more than 70% occurring only once. For these receptors, no antigen is known. The source material was CD4+ T cells from PBMCs cultured with HCoV-NL63 spike peptides, sampled before COVID-19 vaccination. These receptors all come from a human donor who received a COVID-19 vaccine. Each CDR3 is given with its conserved first and last residue.

v_call cdr3_aa
TRBV20-1 CSASTGTGTTGELFF
TRBV4-2 CASSQDLDGSYEQYF
TRBV19 CASSTDEWTEAFF
TRBV6-5 CASSITGTSEDTQYF
TRBV29-1 CSVDSSGGYNEQFF
TRBV5-1 CASSLGQGEGPQHF
TRBV2 CASSGAAANTGELFF
TRBV7-9 CASSTWGGYTDTQYF
TRBV16 CASSPYLGQENYGYTF
TRBV5-1 CASSDGTSGSTDTQYF
TRBV20-1 CSASQTPGEQYF
TRBV2 CASSEWLSSYNSPLHF
TRBV12-5 CASGLGWGAAGDTQYF
TRBV30 CAWRRSGQGDTGELFF
TRBV7-9 CASGTSGSTETQYF
TRBV18 CASSAGTGNTEAFF
TRBV29-1 CSVVLTGGDGYTF
TRBV11-2 CASSFGTGPYEQYF
TRBV5-1 CASSSVRGGYNEQFF
TRBV29-1 CSVDSRVGTEAFF